The 2 T cell receptor beta chains below were found in one sample sequenced in a study of OX40 agonist ivuxolimab in advanced cancers. Here immunoSEQ multiplex PCR was the method, and the copy in TCRdb shows in-frame clones only, minus some. The table lists about 92,000 clones, approximately 91% of them singletons. Here the sequenced sample was CD4+ or CD8+ T cells sorted from blood, taken in a trial of the OX40 agonist ivuxolimab. Source of these receptors: an adult with an advanced solid tumor such as melanoma, head and neck, liver or kidney cancer.

The chain has TRBV28 and TRBJ2-7; 8 bases fit TRBD2. CDR1 is MDHEN and CDR2 is SYDVKM in the germline V gene. V lost 6 bases and J lost 0; bases outside the gene matches: 16. The CDR3 is made up of 18 amino acids. The CDR3 nucleotides are TGTGCCAGCAGCTTACCAGGTAGCGGGACCGTTAGCTCCTACGAGCAGTACTTC. Translated, it gives CASSLPGSGTVSSYEQYF.

The chain combines TRBV9 with TRBJ2-5; D ambiguous. Germline CDR1 SGDLS, CDR2 YYNGEE. V was clipped by 1 base and J by 1 base, with 5 bases between them. The CDR3 extends over 13 amino acids. CDR3 region: CASSVSSQETQYF. In nucleotides, the CDR3 is TGTGCCAGCAGCGTATCTAGCCAAGAGACCCAGTACTTC.